Listed below are T cell receptor beta chains from one sample, sequenced in a study of identical twins. MiXCR, run by TCRdb on the 5' RACE reads, gives a single entry per CDR3 protein. The sample carries roughly 690,000 distinct CDR3 sequences, less than 25% recorded once. This same sample was also taken into another study, of T cells expressing NK-cell markers.

The sequencing sample was made of PBMCs. These receptors originate from a woman between 18 and 29 years old in good health. The CDR3 runs from the conserved cysteine through the conserved F or W. The D gene is left open where the match is weak. The size entry is marked missing in some rows and otherwise reads once, few, many or a size class.

>many|TRBV5-1|TRBD2|TRBJ2-3
TGCGCCAGCAGCTCCCGACTAGCGGATACGCAGTATTTT
CASSSRLADTQYF
>-|TRBV12-3/TRBV12-4|-|TRBJ2-7
TGTGCCAGCAGTTATTCTGGGGCAGTCCCGTACTTC
CASSYSGAVPYF
>few|TRBV6-2/TRBV6-3|-|TRBJ2-1
TGTGCCAGCAGCCGACCTCCTAATGAGCAGTTCTTC
CASSRPPNEQFF
>-|TRBV3-1|TRBD2|TRBJ2-1
TGTGCCAGCAGCCAAGATCCCAAGCGGGGTTACAATGAGCAGTTCTTC
CASSQDPKRGYNEQFF
>once|TRBV20-1|TRBD2|TRBJ2-5
TGCAGTGCTAGAGATGCGTCGGCTAGCGGAGAGACCCAGTACTTC
CSARDASASGETQYF
>-|TRBV20-1|-|TRBJ1-2
TGCAGTGCTAGGGGGCCGGCCGATGGCTACACCTTC
CSARGPADGYTF
>-|TRBV13|TRBD1|TRBJ1-2
TGTGCCAGCAGCCCGACAGATAACAGGGGGTGGAAGAGGGGCTACACCTTC
CASSPTDNRGWKRGYTF
>-|TRBV21-1|-|TRBJ2-7
TGTGCCAGCAGCAGGTGGGGACTAGCGGTCTTC
CASSRWGLAVF
>-|TRBV9|TRBD2|TRBJ2-1
TGTGCCAGCAGCGCTCCTACTAGCGGGGGGGGGTTGGAGCAGTTCTTC
CASSAPTSGGGLEQFF
>few|TRBV2|-|TRBJ2-2
TGTGCCAGCAGCTACGACAGGTCTACCGGGGAGCTGTTTTTT
CASSYDRSTGELFF
>-|TRBV12-3/TRBV12-4|TRBD2|TRBJ2-1
TGTGCCAGCAGTCCAAGCGGGAGGGGTTACAATGAGCAGTTCTTC
CASSPSGRGYNEQFF
>few|TRBV15|TRBD2|TRBJ2-3
TGTGCCACCACAGGGACTAGGTTGGCAGATACGCAGTATTTT
CATTGTRLADTQYF
>-|TRBV3-1|-|TRBJ2-2
TGTGCCAGCAGCAACATACAGGGCGGGGAGCTGTTTTTT
CASSNIQGGELFF
>-|TRBV2|-|TRBJ2-3
TGTGCCAGCAGTCCTTCCTCCTCAACAAATACGCAGTATTTT
CASSPSSSTNTQYF
>few|TRBV4-3|TRBD1|TRBJ2-1
TGCGCCAGCAGCCAAGTTATGCAGGGGGTAGGTGAGCAGTTCTTC
CASSQVMQGVGEQFF
>many|TRBV7-2|TRBD2|TRBJ2-1
TGTGCCAGCAGCTTTTCGCAGGCGGGAGGTTCTGAGCAGTTCTTC
CASSFSQAGGSEQFF
>many|TRBV9|-|TRBJ1-1
TGTGCCAGCAGTCTTGGGTGGGGCACTGAAGCTTTCTTT
CASSLGWGTEAFF
>few|TRBV7-2|-|TRBJ1-1
TGTGCCAGCAGCTTTGTTCAGAATTTGCGGAACACTGAAGCTTTCTTT
CASSFVQNLRNTEAFF
>-|TRBV19|TRBD1|TRBJ1-1
TGTGCCAGTAGTCTCATCCGGACAGGGTTGAACACTGAAGCTTTCTTT
CASSLIRTGLNTEAFF
>-|TRBV7-9|-|TRBJ2-7
TGTGCCAGCAGCTTAGGCAGTCTCTCCGAGCAGTACTTC
CASSLGSLSEQYF
>few|TRBV7-3|TRBD2|TRBJ2-3
TGTGCCAGCAGCTTAGAGCGGGGGGGCAGAGATACGCAGTATTTT
CASSLERGGRDTQYF
>few|TRBV5-1|TRBD1|TRBJ1-4
TGCGCCAGCAGCGAAGGACAGGGGCCTAATGAAAAACTGTTTTTT
CASSEGQGPNEKLFF
>many|TRBV20-1|TRBD2|TRBJ2-1
TGCAGTGCTGCTAGCGGGGGGGCCATCTATGAGCAGTTCTTC
CSAASGGAIYEQFF
>-|TRBV12-3/TRBV12-4|TRBD1|TRBJ2-1
TGTGCCAGCAGTTTTGGGACAGGGGGCAAGTACAATGAGCAGTTCTTC
CASSFGTGGKYNEQFF
>many|TRBV5-1|-|TRBJ1-5
TGCGCCAGCAGCCCCGGACAGACTATTGCTCAGCCCCAGCATTTT
CASSPGQTIAQPQHF
>many|TRBV20-1|-|TRBJ2-7
TGCAGTGCAACCCGAGACTACTCCGGAAGCGAGCAGTACTTC
CSATRDYSGSEQYF
>many|TRBV14|TRBD2|TRBJ2-2
TGTGCCAGCAGCCTCCCGGCGGGGGGCGGCACCGGGGAGCTGTTTTTT
CASSLPAGGGTGELFF
>many|TRBV5-1|TRBD1|TRBJ1-2
TGCGCCAGCAGCTTGGACGGACAGGAACCCTATGGCTACACCTTC
CASSLDGQEPYGYTF
>few|TRBV20-1|-|TRBJ1-6
TGCAGTGCTGATAGGGGGAGCAATTCACCCCTCCACTTT
CSADRGSNSPLHF
>once|TRBV9|TRBD2|TRBJ2-2
TGTGCCAGCAGCGGAACGACTAGCGGGATCTTAACCGGGGAGCTGTTTTTT
CASSGTTSGILTGELFF
>-|TRBV20-1|-|TRBJ1-1
TGCAGTCAGAGACCGTCACCTGAAGCTTTCTTT
CSQRPSPEAFF
>few|TRBV18|-|TRBJ1-1
TGTGCCAGCTCCCAGAGCAATTTTAGGACTCACACTGAAGCTTTCTTT
CASSQSNFRTHTEAFF
>-|TRBV29-1|-|TRBJ2-1
TGCAGCGCCAACCGTCAGGGAATTGAGCAGTTCTTC
CSANRQGIEQFF
>many|TRBV7-2|-|TRBJ1-2
TGTGCCAGCAGCTTAGGGTTAGAAAACTATGGCTACACCTTC
CASSLGLENYGYTF